These 8 T cell receptor beta chains originate from one sample sequenced in a study of T cell changes during pregnancy in multiple sclerosis. Sequencing was performed with immunoSEQ multiplex PCR; in TCRdb, only in-frame clones are kept and a portion is missing. Of around 92,000 clones in the sample, approximately 92% are singletons; the top ten hold over 3.5%. The material was peripheral blood, obtained in the first trimester of pregnancy. The receptors derive from a female donor with multiple sclerosis, enrolled in a pregnancy study.

V gene TRBV13 combines with J gene TRBJ1-5; weak D call: TRBD1 (5 bases). This CDR3 has 14 residues. V lost 3 bases and J 2 bases, leaving 8 bases between the germline ends. Germline-derived CDR1 and CDR2 are PRHDT and FYEKMQ (reference sequence). CDR3: CASSFSGRNQPQHF. The CDR3 bases are TGTGCCAGCAGCTTTTCAGGGCGCAATCAGCCCCAGCATTTT. Full variable domain (missing parts from reference TRBV13 and TRBJ1-5): AAGVIQSPRHLIKEKRETATLKCYPIPRHDTVYWYQQGPGQDPQFLISFYEKMQSDKGSIPDRFSAQQFSDYHSELNMSSLELGDSALYFCASSFSGRNQPQHFGDGTRLSIL.

This chain joins TRBV5-1 and TRBJ1-6; 7 positions match TRBD1. Losses at the gene ends were 4 bases for V and 7 bases for J; bases not matched to a gene: 17. Germline V lookup: CDR1 SGHRS, CDR2 YFSETQ. The CDR3 has 18 amino acids. The CDR3 DNA follows: TGCGCCAGCAGCCATAGCCAACTACAGGGGATGAGGAATTCACCCCTCCACTTT. Amino acid sequence: CASSHSQLQGMRNSPLHF.

A single count supports this clone. The rearrangement uses TRBV7-2 and TRBJ2-7; 7 bases line up with TRBD2. With V trimmed by 1 base and J by 6 bases, 3 bases remained unmatched. The CDR3 runs 13 residues. The germline CDR1 and CDR2 sequences are SGHTA and FQGNSA. The CDR3 sequence: CASSLVGGGEQYF. In DNA form, the CDR3 reads TGTGCCAGCAGCTTAGTAGGCGGGGGCGAGCAGTACTTC.

This chain connects TRBV29-1 to TRBJ1-1; D uncertain. CDR1 is SQVTM and CDR2 is ANQGSEA in the germline V gene. Trimming stripped 6 bases from V and 4 bases from J, with 15 bases between. The CDR3 is 13 amino acids. CDR3 residues: CSVSGRFITEAFF. The CDR3 DNA reads as TGCAGCGTCTCCGGCAGGTTCATCACTGAAGCTTTCTTT.

The CDR3 region is CASSVRDRGLTGELFF. The CDR3 coding sequence is TGCGCCAGCAGCGTGCGGGACAGGGGGCTCACCGGGGAGCTGTTTTTT. This chain uses TRBV5-1 with TRBJ2-2; 12 nucleotides agree with TRBD1. CDR1 and CDR2 from the germline V gene are SGHRS and YFSETQ. The CDR3 is made up of 16 amino acids. V was clipped by 4 bases and J by 4 bases; unmatched bases: 5. Combining the CDR3 with reference TRBV5-1 and TRBJ2-2 gives the whole variable domain KAGVTQTPRYLIKTRGQQVTLSCSPISGHRSVSWYQQTPGQGLQFLFEYFSETQRNKGNFPGRFSGRQFSNSRSEMNVSTLELGDSALYLCASSVRDRGLTGELFFGEGSRLTVL.

The V and J genes are TRBV18 and TRBJ2-2; 12 bases are shared with TRBD1. The CDR3 is 16 residues long. Per the germline V gene, CDR1 is KGHSH and CDR2 is LQKENI. Trimming removed 2 bases from V and 6 bases from J; junction bases left unmatched: 4. CDR3: CASSPAGTGGSGELFF. The CDR3 nucleotides read TGTGCCAGCTCACCAGCGGGGACAGGGGGCTCCGGGGAGCTGTTTTTT. The full variable domain, with the rest looked up from reference TRBV18 and TRBJ2-2, is NAGVMQNPRHLVRRRGQEARLRCSPMKGHSHVYWYRQLPEEGLKFMVYLQKENIIDESGMPKERFSAEFPKEGPSILRIQQVVRGDSAAYFCASSPAGTGGSGELFFGEGSRLTVL.

This clone was seen only a few times. The chain joins TRBV7-8 to TRBJ2-7; D remains ambiguous. The CDR3 runs to 13 residues. Deletions cut 2 bases from V and 7 bases from J, with 12 bases between. From germline, CDR1 is SGHVS and CDR2 FQNEAQ. CDR3 DNA: TGTGCCAGCAGCTTACAAGAACCCGGGGAGCAGTACTTC. It translates to CASSLQEPGEQYF.

The chain links TRBV2 to TRBJ2-3; no reliable D call. Germline assignment: CDR1 SNHLY and CDR2 FYNNEI. The CDR3 totals 15 residues. The ends were cut back, 4 bases at V and 4 bases at J, with 15 bases in the middle. The CDR3 DNA follows: TGTGCCAGCAGTGTCGGCGGTAGAGAGGCAGATACGCAGTATTTT. Encoded protein: CASSVGGREADTQYF.